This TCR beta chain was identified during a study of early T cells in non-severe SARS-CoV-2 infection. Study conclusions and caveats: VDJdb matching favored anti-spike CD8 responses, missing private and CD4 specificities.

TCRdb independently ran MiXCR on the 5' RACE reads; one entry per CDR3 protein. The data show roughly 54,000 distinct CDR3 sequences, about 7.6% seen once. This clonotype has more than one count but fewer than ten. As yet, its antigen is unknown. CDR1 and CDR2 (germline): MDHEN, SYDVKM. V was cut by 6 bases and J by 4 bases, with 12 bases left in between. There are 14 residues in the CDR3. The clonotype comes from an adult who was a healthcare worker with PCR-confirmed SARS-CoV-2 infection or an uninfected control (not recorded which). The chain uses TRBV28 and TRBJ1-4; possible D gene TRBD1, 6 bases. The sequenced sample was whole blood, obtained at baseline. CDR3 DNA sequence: TGTGCCAGCAGGAAAGGACAGCTTAATGAAAAACTGTTTTTT. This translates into CASRKGQLNEKLFF. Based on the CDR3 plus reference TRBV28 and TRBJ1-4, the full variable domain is DVKVTQSSRYLVKRTGEKVFLECVQDMDHENMFWYRQDPGLGLRLIYFSYDVKMKEKGDIPEGYSVSREKKERFSLILESASTNQTSMYLCASRKGQLNEKLFFGSGTQLSVL.